The 20 T cell receptor beta chains presented below share a single source sample, sequenced in a study of blood T cells in healthy people across ages. Using a J-beta primer mix together with a sample-barcoded 5' primer, a second PCR was run for about 7 to 12 cycles. TCRdb reprocessed the 5' RACE reads via MiXCR and lists one record per CDR3 protein. The sample lists around 710,000 distinct CDR3 sequences; 35% to 45% were seen once. The sequencing sample was made of blood. The source is an older woman in good health.

The table lists this clonotype with a few counts. The rearrangement joins TRBV14 to TRBJ1-2; D gene unclear. This CDR3 contains 14 residues. Trimming took 6 bases from V and 4 from J, leaving 15 bases between them. CDR1 is SGHDN and CDR2 is FVKESK in the germline V gene. The CDR3 nucleotides read TGTGCCAGCAGTCCCTTCTCCGAGGGCTATGGCTACACCTTC. It yields the protein CASSPFSEGYGYTF.

This chain joins TRBV21-1 and TRBJ2-6; the table's D call, TRBD1, has no DNA check behind it. TRBV21-1 is a documented pseudogene. This CDR3 region has 18 residues. The CDR3 reads CASSVDREQRLGANVLTF. The CDR3 coding sequence is TGTGCCAGCAGCGTGGACAGGGAGCAGAGACTTGGGGCCAACGTCCTGACTTTC.

Comment on this clonotype: At one of its ends the junction is not consistent with the germline gene, which may arise from a read error. The V gene is TRBV28, the J gene TRBJ1-2; 8 positions agree with TRBD1. The CDR3 has 14 residues. Germline V gene sequence: CDR1 MDHEN, CDR2 SYDVKM. CDR3 protein: CASSAGQAFYGYTF. CDR3 bases: TGTGCCAGCAGTGCGGGACAGGCCTTCTATGGTTACACCTTC.

This clonotype was seen only a few times. The chain recombines TRBV21-1 with TRBJ1-1; the table's D gene call, TRBD1, was not cross checked with the DNA. TRBV21-1 is annotated as a pseudogene. This CDR3 has 15 residues. CDR3 nucleotides: TGTGCCAGCAGCTACGGGGCCAGGATGAACACTGAAGCTTTCTTT. It specifies CASSYGARMNTEAFF.

Details on this clonotype: One end of the junction varies from germline; a read error may be responsible. This chain joins TRBV11-1 and TRBJ2-1, with D maybe TRBD2 (5 bases). The V gene's germline CDR1 is SGHAT and CDR2 FQDESV (reference sequence). The CDR3 totals 15 residues. CDR3 coding DNA: TGTGCCAGCAGCATAAGTGGGAGCTCCTACAATGGGCAGTTCTTC. Translation: CASSISGSSYNGQFF.

This clonotype was seen only once. The J gene is TRBJ1-2, the V gene TRBV5-1; D possibly corresponds to TRBD1 (5 bases). This CDR3 contains 14 residues. The V gene's germline CDR1 is SGHRS and CDR2 YFSETQ. Trimming removed 2 bases at V and 4 bases at J, with 12 bases between. The CDR3 loop reads CASSLQAGSYGYTF. The CDR3 coding sequence is TGCGCCAGCAGCTTACAGGCAGGTTCCTATGGCTACACCTTC.

This clonotype occurred once. J is TRBJ1-6 and V is TRBV6-6; perhaps TRBD1 as D (5 bases). Trimming cost V 7 bases and J 10 bases, with 17 bases left between them. Per germline, CDR1 MNHNY and CDR2 SVGAGI (reference sequence). The CDR3 extends over 14 amino acids. The CDR3 region has the DNA TGTGCCAGCACTGCAGAGGGGTTAGGGTCACCCCTCCACTTT. It translates to CASTAEGLGSPLHF.

CDR3 in DNA: TGTGCCAGCAGCCAAGCCCTAGCGAAAACTAATGAAAAACTGTTTTTT. Its protein is CASSQALAKTNEKLFF. The rearrangement uses TRBV3-1 and TRBJ1-4; D gene ambiguous. This CDR3 is built from 16 residues. With 1 base removed from V and 1 base from J, the gap between germline ends came to 10 bases. Germline V gene data show CDR1 as LGHDT and CDR2 as YNNKEL (reference sequence).

The rearrangement uses TRBV20-1 and TRBJ1-2; D possibly corresponds to TRBD1 (6 bases). The germline CDR1 and CDR2 sequences are DFQATT and SNEGSKA (reference sequence). This CDR3 has 15 residues. Trimming took off 0 bases at V and 4 bases at J, with 15 bases between the two ends. The CDR3 is CSARDSGGRSYGYTF. DNA of the CDR3: TGCAGTGCTAGAGACAGCGGGGGCAGGTCCTATGGCTACACCTTC.

This chain joins TRBV20-1 and TRBJ1-2; a possible D gene is TRBD1 (6 bases). Germline V gene sequence: CDR1 DFQATT, CDR2 SNEGSKA (reference sequence). Trimming left V 7 bases short and J 2 bases short, with 17 bases between. This CDR3 region has 14 residues. The CDR3 spells CSVPLDGGNYGYTF. CDR3 coding DNA: TGCAGTGTCCCTCTGGATGGGGGCAACTATGGCTACACCTTC.

To note about this clonotype: The junction and the germline gene differ at one end; a read error may be behind it. The chain recombines TRBV6-2 or TRBV6-3 with TRBJ1-1; no definite D call. Germline CDR1 and CDR2: MNHEY and SVGEGT. The CDR3 extends over 14 amino acids. In DNA form, the CDR3 reads TGTGCCAGCAGTGACTCGATCGACAATCCTGAAGCTTTCTTT. Protein sequence: CASSDSIDNPEAFF.

V and J are TRBV27 and TRBJ2-7; 8 bases are shared with TRBD1. CDR1 is MNHEY, CDR2 SMNVEV, per germline (reference sequence). The CDR3 totals 15 residues. Trimming removed 4 bases from V and 1 base from J; junction bases left unmatched: 6. In nucleotides, the CDR3 is TGTGCCAGCAGTTCCCGACAGGGGATTTCCTACGAGCAGTACTTC. Translating it yields CASSSRQGISYEQYF.

Remarks on this clonotype: The junction shows a germline mismatch at one end, possibly a read error. The chain couples TRBV12-3 or TRBV12-4 to TRBJ2-2, with D possibly being TRBD1 or TRBD2 (7 bases each). This CDR3 contains 16 residues. The CDR3: CASRAKTGRGTGEQFF. In DNA form, the CDR3 reads TGTGCCAGCAGGGCCAAGACAGGGAGGGGCACCGGGGAGCAGTTTTTT.

This rearrangement joins TRBV20-1 to TRBJ2-7, with D unresolved. The V end was cut by 5 bases, the J end by 0 bases, with 8 bases between. Germline CDR1 reads DFQATT; CDR2 reads SNEGSKA (reference sequence). The CDR3 has 12 amino acids. The DNA for the CDR3 is TGCAGTGCTCCAGATATCTCCTACGAGCAGTACTTC. This codes for CSAPDISYEQYF.

In this sample, this clonotype turned up a few times. The junction departs from germline at one end; a sequencing error may be responsible. The gene calls are TRBV20-1 and TRBJ2-7; unclear D gene. The CDR3 loop spans 12 amino acids. Germline V gene data show CDR1 as DFQATT and CDR2 as SNEGSKA (reference sequence). CDR3 protein: CSARLSSHEQYF. CDR3 DNA sequence: TGCAGTGCTCGCCTCTCCTCCCACGAGCAGTACTTC.

This clonotype was detected only a few times. The chain joins TRBV4-1 to TRBJ2-7, with D possibly matching TRBD1 (5 bases). The CDR3 is made up of 15 amino acids. The germline CDR1 and CDR2 sequences are MGHRA and YSYEKL. With 3 bases removed from V and 7 bases from J, the gap between germline ends came to 19 bases. This chain's CDR3 is CASSHLARMDNEQYF. The CDR3 DNA sequence: TGCGCCAGCAGCCACCTTGCCAGGATGGACAATGAGCAGTACTTC.

This clonotype was recorded a few times. This chain links TRBV27 with TRBJ1-2; D unclear. V was clipped by 6 bases and J by 4 bases, with 12 bases between them. The CDR3 is 13 residues long. In germline, CDR1 is MNHEY, CDR2 SMNVEV (reference sequence). The CDR3 region has the DNA TGTGCCAGCAGAGTTGGTGGAGGCTATGGCTACACCTTC. Protein sequence: CASRVGGGYGYTF.

The rearrangement uses TRBV27 and TRBJ2-5; 7 positions match TRBD1. Germline loops: CDR1 MNHEY, CDR2 SMNVEV (reference sequence). The CDR3 loop spans 14 amino acids. V lost 6 bases, J lost 9 bases, and 13 bases stayed unmatched. CDR3 nucleotides: TGTGCCAGCAGGGCAGGACAGGAGCCCGGGGCCCAGTACTTC. Translated, it gives CASRAGQEPGAQYF.

The chain links TRBV11-3 to TRBJ2-1, with TRBD2 matching over 12 bases. The CDR3 is made up of 15 amino acids. Germline V gives CDR1 SGHNT, CDR2 YENEEA. V shed 3 bases and J 8 bases; nucleotides not matched to a gene: 5. CDR3 loop: CASSFPSGRAHEQFF. CDR3 coding DNA: TGTGCCAGCAGCTTCCCTAGCGGGAGGGCGCATGAGCAGTTCTTC.

Here the CDR3 DNA reads TGTGCCAGCAGCTCACGAGCCGGGGGCAATCAGCCCCAGCATTTT. Its translation: CASSSRAGGNQPQHF. The V gene is TRBV7-2, the J gene TRBJ1-5; D not resolved. The CDR3 has 15 residues. Germline CDR1 SGHTA, CDR2 FQGNSA. Trimming pared 4 bases from V and 2 bases from J, leaving 12 bases between.